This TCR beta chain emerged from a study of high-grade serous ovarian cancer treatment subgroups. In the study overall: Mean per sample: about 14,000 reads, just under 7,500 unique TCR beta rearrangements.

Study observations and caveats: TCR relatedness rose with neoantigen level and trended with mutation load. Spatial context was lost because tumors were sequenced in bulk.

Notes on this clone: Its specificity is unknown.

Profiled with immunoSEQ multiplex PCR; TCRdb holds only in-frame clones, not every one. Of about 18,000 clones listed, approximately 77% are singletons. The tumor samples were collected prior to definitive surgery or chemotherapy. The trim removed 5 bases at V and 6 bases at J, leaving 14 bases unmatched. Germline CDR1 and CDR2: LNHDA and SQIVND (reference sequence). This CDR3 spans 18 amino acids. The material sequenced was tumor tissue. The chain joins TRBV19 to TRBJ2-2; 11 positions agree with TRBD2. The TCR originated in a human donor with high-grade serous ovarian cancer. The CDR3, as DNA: TGTGCCAGTAGTCCCTACGTGGGTAGCGGGAGGGCCGCCGGGGAGCTGTTTTTT. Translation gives CASSPYVGSGRAAGELFF.